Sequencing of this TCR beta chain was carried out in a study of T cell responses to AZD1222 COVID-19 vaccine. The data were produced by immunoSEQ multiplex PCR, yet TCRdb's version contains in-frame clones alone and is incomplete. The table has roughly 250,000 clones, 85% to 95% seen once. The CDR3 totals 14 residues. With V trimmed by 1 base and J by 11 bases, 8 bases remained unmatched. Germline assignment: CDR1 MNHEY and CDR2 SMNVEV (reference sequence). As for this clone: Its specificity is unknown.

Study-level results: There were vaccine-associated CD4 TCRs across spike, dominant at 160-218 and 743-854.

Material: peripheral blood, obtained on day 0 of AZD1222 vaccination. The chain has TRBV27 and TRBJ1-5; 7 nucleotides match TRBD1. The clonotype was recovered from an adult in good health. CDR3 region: CASSLYPTGVAQHF. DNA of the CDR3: TGTGCCAGCAGTTTATACCCTACAGGGGTAGCCCAGCATTTT.